One sample yielded the 22 T cell receptor beta chains listed below, sequenced in a study of cytomegalovirus exposure and HLA in healthy donors. Researchers ran the PCR with 60 Vbeta and 13 Jbeta primers. TCRdb's copy holds only in-frame clones and misses some; the assay was immunoSEQ multiplex PCR. Here the sample spans approximately 150,000 clones, approximately 88% being singletons. Sequencing was carried out using PBMCs. The receptors were gathered from a young man in good health and CMV-seronegative.

The genes are TRBV7-5 and TRBJ1-5; no DNA check was done on the table's D call, TRBD1. TRBV7-5 is termed a pseudogene. The CDR3 is 14 residues long. The chain's CDR3 is CVRSLVWGWQPQHF. CDR3 DNA sequence: TGTGTCAGAAGCTTAGTGTGGGGCTGGCAGCCCCAGCATTTT.

The rearrangement links TRBV19 to TRBJ1-1, with 9 bases aligning to TRBD1. Germline loops: CDR1 LNHDA, CDR2 SQIVND (reference sequence). There are 15 residues in the CDR3. Trimming removed 7 bases from V and 4 bases from J; junction bases left unmatched: 10. The CDR3 loop is CASIPGQGRPTEAFF. DNA of the CDR3: TGTGCCAGTATACCGGGACAGGGTCGGCCCACTGAAGCTTTCTTT.

The chain uses TRBV28 and TRBJ2-7; tentatively, D is TRBD2 (6 bases). V lost 6 bases, J lost 0 bases, and 21 bases lay in between. The V gene's germline CDR1 is MDHEN and CDR2 SYDVKM. This CDR3 contains 17 residues. CDR3: CASSPTAGRRDSYEQYF. The CDR3 DNA follows: TGTGCCAGCAGCCCCACCGCCGGACGGAGGGACTCCTACGAGCAGTACTTC.

V usage is TRBV21-1 and J usage is TRBJ2-1; the table calls TRBD2, which could not be checked here. TRBV21-1 is classified as a pseudogene. The CDR3 runs to 18 residues. CDR3 nucleotides: TGTGCCAGCAGCGTCACTAGCGGGGGGCTATCCTCCTACAATGAGCAGTTCTTC. Translating it yields CASSVTSGGLSSYNEQFF.

The chain couples TRBV9 to TRBJ2-2; possible D gene TRBD1, 5 bases. Germline CDR1 reads SGDLS; CDR2 reads YYNGEE. Deletions cut 2 bases from V and 0 bases from J, with 8 bases between. CDR3 length: 15 amino acids. The CDR3 bases are TGTGCCAGCAGCGTTACAGGCGCGAACACCGGGGAGCTGTTTTTT. Protein product: CASSVTGANTGELFF.

This chain uses TRBV4-1 with TRBJ1-4; a weak D match, TRBD1 (5 bases). With 1 base removed from V and 2 bases from J, the gap between germline ends came to 11 bases. This CDR3 region has 16 residues. Germline assignment: CDR1 MGHRA and CDR2 YSYEKL. The chain's CDR3 is CASSQGPGLTNEKLFF. CDR3 in DNA: TGCGCCAGCAGCCAAGGACCAGGGCTGACTAATGAAAAACTGTTTTTT.

The rearrangement uses TRBV7-8 and TRBJ2-5; TRBD2 agrees at 13 bases. This CDR3 spans 15 amino acids. Losses at the gene ends were 2 bases for V and 4 bases for J; bases not matched to a gene: 1. Germline V lookup: CDR1 SGHVS, CDR2 FQNEAQ. CDR3 in DNA: TGTGCCAGCAGCTTAAGACTAGCGGGGGGAGAGACCCAGTACTTC. Its protein product is CASSLRLAGGETQYF.

The V call is TRBV5-1, the J call TRBJ1-6; TRBD1 matches 8 bases. V dropped 4 bases and J dropped 7; count of bases not matched to a gene: 7. Looked up from germline, CDR1 is SGHRS and CDR2 is YFSETQ. This CDR3 comprises 15 residues. This CDR3 is CASSQQRQGNSPLHF. The CDR3, as DNA: TGCGCCAGCAGCCAACAAAGACAGGGGAATTCACCCCTCCACTTT.

The table lists this clone with a few counts. The gene calls are TRBV6-5 and TRBJ2-7; 9 nucleotides align to TRBD2. Per germline, CDR1 MNHEY and CDR2 SVGAGI. Unmatched junction bases numbered 3, after V lost 6 bases and J lost 0 bases. The CDR3 extends over 14 amino acids. The CDR3 region is CASRKGLASYEQYF. CDR3 nucleotides: TGTGCCAGCAGGAAGGGACTAGCCTCCTACGAGCAGTACTTC.

This chain's CDR3 is CAWRRRVPEQFF. CDR3 bases: TGTGCCTGGAGGCGCCGCGTGCCTGAGCAGTTCTTC. The rearrangement joins TRBV30 to TRBJ2-1; D unclear. V lost 3 bases and J 9 bases, leaving 12 bases between the germline ends. Germline assignment: CDR1 GTSNPN and CDR2 SVGIG (reference sequence). The CDR3 runs 12 residues. Filled out from reference TRBV30 and TRBJ2-1, the complete variable domain reads SQTIHQWPATLVQPVGSPLSLECTVEGTSNPNLYWYRQAAGRGLQLLFYSVGIGQISSEVPQNLSASRPQDRQFILSSKKLLLSDSGFYLCAWRRRVPEQFFGPGTRLTVL.

The V and J genes are TRBV19 and TRBJ1-3; weak D call: TRBD1 (6 bases). Germline CDR1 reads LNHDA; CDR2 reads SQIVND (reference sequence). This CDR3 comprises 14 residues. Deletions cut 5 bases from V and 4 bases from J, with 12 bases between. The CDR3 region has the DNA TGTGCCAGTAGTGCAACAGGGTCAGGAAACACCATATATTTT. It yields the protein CASSATGSGNTIYF.

This clone was picked up a small number of times. The chain couples TRBV6-6 to TRBJ2-1, with D maybe TRBD1 (5 bases). This CDR3 has 14 amino acids. Trimming pared 4 bases from V and 1 base from J, leaving 8 bases between. Germline loops: CDR1 MNHNY, CDR2 SVGAGI (reference sequence). In DNA form, the CDR3 reads TGTGCCAGCAGTTTTGACAGTTCCTACAATGAGCAGTTCTTC. Protein sequence: CASSFDSSYNEQFF.

The chain links TRBV18 to TRBJ2-7, with D possibly matching TRBD2 (5 bases). In germline, CDR1 is KGHSH, CDR2 LQKENI. V lost 2 bases and J 6 bases, leaving 23 bases between the germline ends. The CDR3 extends over 17 amino acids. CDR3 region: CASSPMAETILNGEQYF. The DNA of the CDR3 is TGTGCCAGCTCACCAATGGCGGAGACTATCCTTAATGGCGAGCAGTACTTC.

V is TRBV19 and J is TRBJ2-5; 7 bases agree with TRBD1. This CDR3 has 13 residues. Trimming cost V 3 bases and J 4 bases; bases outside gene matches: 2. Germline-derived CDR1 and CDR2 are LNHDA and SQIVND (reference sequence). CDR3 DNA: TGTGCCAGTAGTATTTGGGACAGAGAGACCCAGTACTTC. Amino acids: CASSIWDRETQYF.

The rearrangement links TRBV4-2 to TRBJ1-1; the D gene is possibly TRBD1 (6 bases). V shed 6 bases and J shed 1 base, with 15 bases lying between them. CDR3 length: 15 residues. The germline V gene has CDR1 LGHNA and CDR2 YNFKEQ. CDR3 coding DNA: TGTGCCAGCAGTCAAACTACAGGGAAGAACACTGAAGCTTTCTTT. It yields the protein CASSQTTGKNTEAFF.

This chain uses TRBV7-8 with TRBJ2-1; 7 bases match TRBD1. J lost 6 bases, V lost 8 bases, and 13 bases had no gene match. CDR3 length equals 15 residues. From germline, CDR1 is SGHVS and CDR2 FQNEAQ. The CDR3, as DNA: TGTGCCAGCGGGGGACGACAGGGTTGGGGCAATGAGCAGTTCTTC. It specifies CASGGRQGWGNEQFF.

DNA for the CDR3: TGTGCCAGTAGTAACCAGGGGGCAGAGACCCAGTACTTC. The encoded protein is CASSNQGAETQYF. This chain uses TRBV19 with TRBJ2-5; 8 bases are shared with TRBD1. This CDR3 contains 13 residues. Germline V CDR1 and CDR2: LNHDA, SQIVND (reference sequence). J lost 4 bases, V lost 4 bases, and 2 bases had no gene match.

The J gene is TRBJ2-1, the V gene TRBV5-1, with a tentative D call TRBD1 (5 bases). The V gene lost 0 bases and the J gene lost 5 bases, with 12 bases spanning the gap. The CDR3 contains 15 residues. Germline CDR1 and CDR2: SGHRS and YFSETQ. CDR3: CASSLVRGQNNEQFF. CDR3 coding DNA: TGCGCCAGCAGCTTGGTACGAGGACAAAACAATGAGCAGTTCTTC.

The rearrangement links TRBV7-9 to TRBJ2-7; D remains ambiguous. The V and J ends lost 1 base and 0 bases respectively, with 13 bases between them. The length of the CDR3 is 16 residues. Germline V CDR1 and CDR2: SEHNR, FQNEAQ (reference sequence). CDR3 residues: CASSLVSTGGSYEQYF. The CDR3 nucleotides are TGTGCCAGCAGCTTAGTATCTACGGGTGGCTCCTACGAGCAGTACTTC.

The V gene is TRBV5-1, the J gene TRBJ2-5, with a weak D call TRBD2 (6 bases). Germline CDR1 reads SGHRS; CDR2 reads YFSETQ. The CDR3 is 16 amino acids. Trimming left V 0 bases short and J 0 bases short, with 12 bases between. The CDR3 here is CASSLARGRDQETQYF. Here the CDR3 DNA reads TGCGCCAGCAGCTTGGCGCGGGGTCGGGACCAAGAGACCCAGTACTTC.

The V and J genes are TRBV4-2 and TRBJ1-1, with D perhaps TRBD1 (5 bases). CDR3 size: 16 residues. V lost 1 base to trimming and J lost 0 bases, with 12 bases between them. Germline V gene data show CDR1 as LGHNA and CDR2 as YNFKEQ. This CDR3 reads CASSQAGAGVNTEAFF. The DNA of the CDR3 is TGTGCCAGCAGCCAAGCCGGGGCGGGGGTGAACACTGAAGCTTTCTTT.

This chain links TRBV6-5 with TRBJ2-3, with 9 bases matching TRBD2. The CDR3 spans 15 residues. The V and J ends lost 4 bases and 2 bases, in that order; junction bases with no gene match: 4. CDR1 and CDR2 from the germline V gene are MNHEY and SVGAGI. CDR3 in DNA: TGTGCCAGCAGTTTCTCTAGCGGGGACACAGATACGCAGTATTTT. Its translation is CASSFSSGDTDTQYF.